Listed here are 10 T cell receptor beta chains from one sample, sequenced in a study of shared clonotypes between healthy human individuals. Assay: immunoSEQ multiplex PCR; the TCRdb copy retains only in-frame clones and omits some. The repertoire holds over 300,000 clones, with around 90% as singletons. Sequenced: memory CD8+ T cells sorted from blood. Stated subset: CD45RO+ cells pooled with CCR7-negative TemRA cells. The receptor source for this set is a man aged 18-30 years in good health.

V is TRBV9 and J is TRBJ2-2, with a weak D call TRBD2 (6 bases). The V and J ends lost 3 bases and 8 bases respectively, with 8 bases between them. Germline V gives CDR1 SGDLS, CDR2 YYNGEE. The CDR3 has 12 amino acids. The CDR3 protein is CASSAGGGELFF. The CDR3 DNA is TGTGCCAGCAGCGCCGGGGGAGGGGAGCTGTTTTTT.

This chain links TRBV4-3 with TRBJ2-7; weak D call: TRBD2 (6 bases). Between the trimmed V and J ends, which lost 1 base and 2 bases, there was a span of 12 bases. CDR3 size: 15 residues. The germline V gene has CDR1 LGHNA and CDR2 YSLEER. The CDR3 bases are TGCGCCAGCAGCCAAGGCCCTAGCGCAACCTACGAGCAGTACTTC. Encoded protein: CASSQGPSATYEQYF.

This clone has ten or more counts. The genes are TRBV10-3 and TRBJ2-5, with D unclear. The germline V and J ends were trimmed by 2 bases and 5 bases, with 18 bases remaining between them. CDR3 length equals 16 residues. CDR1 ENHRY and CDR2 SYGVKD come from the germline V gene. The CDR3 spells CAISEPTLNPWETQYF. CDR3 DNA: TGTGCCATCAGTGAGCCTACACTGAATCCATGGGAGACCCAGTACTTC.

This clone was detected once. The chain is built from TRBV7-6 and TRBJ2-3, with D hard to call. Trimming left V 4 bases short and J 1 base short, with 9 bases between. The CDR3 sequence is 14 residues long. From germline, CDR1 is SGHVS and CDR2 FNYEAQ. The CDR3 DNA follows: TGTGCCAGCAGCTCAGGTGGCGGCACAGATACGCAGTATTTT. Translation gives CASSSGGGTDTQYF.

V usage is TRBV28 and J usage is TRBJ1-2; maybe TRBD1 (6 bases). The CDR3 length is 13 residues. The germline V gene encodes CDR1 MDHEN and CDR2 SYDVKM. With 3 bases removed from V and 4 bases from J, the gap between germline ends came to 9 bases. The CDR3 here is CASSLRDTYGYTF. The DNA for the CDR3 is TGTGCCAGCAGTTTGAGGGACACCTATGGCTACACCTTC.

DNA for the CDR3: TGCGCCAGCAGCCAAGGCTTTTGGGGGGCAGTAGACTATGGCTACACCTTC. This gives the protein CASSQGFWGAVDYGYTF. The V call is TRBV4-1, the J call TRBJ1-2; TRBD1 is a possible D gene (6 bases). This CDR3 has 17 amino acids. The germline V gene encodes CDR1 MGHRA and CDR2 YSYEKL. The V end was cut by 1 base, the J end by 3 bases, with 18 bases between.

J is TRBJ2-4 and V is TRBV29-1; D possibly corresponds to TRBD2 (5 bases). Per germline, CDR1 SQVTM and CDR2 ANQGSEA. The V end was cut by 4 bases, the J end by 0 bases, with 7 bases between. The length of the CDR3 is 13 residues. The CDR3 here is CSVGGIAKNIQYF. In DNA, the CDR3 is TGCAGCGTTGGAGGGATAGCCAAAAACATTCAGTACTTC.

This chain uses TRBV6-1 with TRBJ2-3, with 8 bases that match TRBD1. V dropped 9 bases and J dropped 4; count of bases not matched to a gene: 6. Germline V gene sequence: CDR1 MNHNS, CDR2 SASEGT. The length of the CDR3 is 13 residues. The CDR3 loop is CARWTGPADTQYF. CDR3 bases: TGTGCCAGATGGACAGGGCCGGCAGATACGCAGTATTTT.

The chain combines TRBV7-2 with TRBJ1-1; D possibly corresponds to TRBD1 (5 bases). Germline lookup yields CDR1 SGHTA and CDR2 FQGNSA. The CDR3 totals 14 residues. The germline V and J ends were trimmed by 1 base and 6 bases, with 12 bases remaining between them. The DNA for the CDR3 is TGTGCCAGCAGCTTAGGCTGGGACCTAGCTGAAGCTTTCTTT. Its protein product is CASSLGWDLAEAFF.

CDR3 coding DNA: TGTGCCATCAGATCCAGCGGGGAGCCCCTCACAGATACGCAGTATTTT. This gives the protein CAIRSSGEPLTDTQYF. This chain links TRBV10-3 with TRBJ2-3; 7 bases are a match to TRBD2. Trimming removed 6 bases from V and 2 bases from J; junction bases left unmatched: 11. The CDR3 totals 16 residues. Germline V gives CDR1 ENHRY, CDR2 SYGVKD.